Presented here are 11 T cell receptor beta chains from one specimen sequenced in a study of blood T cell repertoires in COVID-19. Clones were read by immunoSEQ multiplex PCR, and TCRdb kept only the in-frame ones, dropping some. The table has 250,000 to 300,000 clones, 65% to 90% seen once. The sequenced material came from peripheral blood. These receptors were collected from an older woman with active or convalescent COVID-19.

This clone was counted once. This sequence joins TRBV6-5 and TRBJ1-5; 8 bases line up with TRBD1. The CDR3 runs to 13 residues. V lost 6 bases and J lost 6; bases outside the gene matches: 4. Germline-derived CDR1 and CDR2 are MNHEY and SVGAGI. For the CDR3, the DNA is TGTGCCAGCAGCGGACAGGGCTTTCAGCCCCAGCATTTT. Amino acids: CASSGQGFQPQHF.

The chain has TRBV5-1 and TRBJ2-7; D unclear. Trimming cost V 0 bases and J 0 bases, with 7 bases left between them. The CDR3 runs 14 residues. Germline assignment: CDR1 SGHRS and CDR2 YFSETQ. The CDR3 spells CASSLDPSSYEQYF. The CDR3 region has the DNA TGCGCCAGCAGCTTGGACCCGAGCTCCTACGAGCAGTACTTC. The variable domain in full, completed from reference TRBV5-1 and TRBJ2-7, reads KAGVTQTPRYLIKTRGQQVTLSCSPISGHRSVSWYQQTPGQGLQFLFEYFSETQRNKGNFPGRFSGRQFSNSRSEMNVSTLELGDSALYLCASSLDPSSYEQYFGPGTRLTVT.

The chain employs TRBV5-1 and TRBJ1-4, with D possibly being TRBD1 (5 bases). CDR1 and CDR2 from the germline V gene are SGHRS and YFSETQ. The CDR3 loop spans 15 amino acids. Between the trimmed V and J ends, which lost 0 bases and 7 bases, there was a span of 13 bases. CDR3 residues: CASSLGPGRSEKLFF. DNA for the CDR3: TGCGCCAGCAGCTTGGGGCCAGGGAGGAGTGAAAAACTGTTTTTT. The full variable domain, in which reference TRBV5-1 and TRBJ1-4 provide the parts outside the CDR3, is KAGVTQTPRYLIKTRGQQVTLSCSPISGHRSVSWYQQTPGQGLQFLFEYFSETQRNKGNFPGRFSGRQFSNSRSEMNVSTLELGDSALYLCASSLGPGRSEKLFFGSGTQLSVL.

The chain has TRBV3-1 (or the pseudogene TRBV3-2) and TRBJ2-7; 10 nucleotides line up with TRBD2. V was clipped by 0 bases and J by 2 bases; unmatched bases: 4. Germline V gives CDR1 LGHDT, CDR2 YNNKEL (reference sequence). The CDR3 has 16 amino acids. The CDR3 DNA reads as TGTGCCAGCAGCCAAGACCTAGCGGGGGCTACCTACGAGCAGTACTTC. Encoded protein: CASSQDLAGATYEQYF.

CDR3 nucleotides: TGCGCCAGCAGGCGGACAGGGGGCGATGAGCAGTTCTTC. Translating it yields CASRRTGGDEQFF. The rearrangement joins TRBV5-1 to TRBJ2-1, with 11 bases aligning to TRBD1. CDR1 is SGHRS and CDR2 is YFSETQ in the germline V gene. This CDR3 is 13 amino acids long. V shed 5 bases and J 8 bases; nucleotides not matched to a gene: 3.

The chain joins TRBV11-2 to TRBJ1-6, with 10 positions matching TRBD1. The V and J ends lost 4 bases and 7 bases, in that order; junction bases with no gene match: 7. Germline CDR1 SGHAT, CDR2 FQNNGV. The CDR3 extends over 16 amino acids. The CDR3: CASSSGQGNENSPLHF. CDR3 sequence (DNA): TGTGCCAGCAGCTCGGGACAGGGGAATGAGAATTCACCCCTCCACTTT.

The CDR3 sequence is CAWSASLAGGPSTDTQYF. The CDR3 DNA reads TGTGCCTGGAGTGCCTCCCTAGCGGGGGGGCCGAGCACAGATACGCAGTATTTT. The chain uses TRBV30 and TRBJ2-3, with 12 bases that match TRBD2. Germline lookup yields CDR1 GTSNPN and CDR2 SVGIG (reference sequence). This CDR3 spans 18 amino acids. V was pared by 1 base and J by 0 bases, with 8 bases of the junction left unmatched.

The rearrangement joins TRBV28 to TRBJ1-4, with a weak D call TRBD1 (5 bases). Trimming cost V 7 bases and J 8 bases, with 11 bases left between them. CDR1 MDHEN and CDR2 SYDVKM come from the germline V gene. The CDR3 is 12 amino acids. For the CDR3, the DNA is TGTGCCAGCAAACAAGGGGTAGAAAAACTGTTTTTT. It encodes CASKQGVEKLFF.

The chain employs TRBV18 and TRBJ1-5; D remains unclear. Trimming removed 0 bases from V and 5 bases from J, with 14 bases in between. Germline-derived CDR1 and CDR2 are KGHSH and LQKENI. The CDR3 sequence is 16 residues long. The CDR3 nucleotides are TGTGCCAGCTCACCACCTGGGAGGACTGGGGATCAGCCCCAGCATTTT. Its protein is CASSPPGRTGDQPQHF.

V gene TRBV13 combines with J gene TRBJ2-1; D perhaps matches TRBD2 (6 bases). The V and J ends lost 5 bases and 5 bases respectively, with 16 bases between them. Germline V gene data show CDR1 as PRHDT and CDR2 as FYEKMQ (reference sequence). CDR3 length: 15 residues. CDR3 loop: CASSPFWRDHNEQFF. In nucleotides, the CDR3 is TGTGCCAGCAGCCCCTTTTGGAGGGACCACAATGAGCAGTTCTTC. The whole variable domain, filled in from reference TRBV13 and TRBJ2-1, reads AAGVIQSPRHLIKEKRETATLKCYPIPRHDTVYWYQQGPGQDPQFLISFYEKMQSDKGSIPDRFSAQQFSDYHSELNMSSLELGDSALYFCASSPFWRDHNEQFFGPGTRLTVL.

The rearrangement links TRBV7-2 to TRBJ1-6; the match to TRBD1 covers 7 bases. The CDR3 extends over 15 amino acids. The J segment lost 7 bases and the V segment lost 5 bases, leaving 8 bases of the junction unmatched. Germline loops: CDR1 SGHTA, CDR2 FQGNSA. CDR3 DNA sequence: TGTGCCAGCAGCAGAGGACAGGCGGGCAATTCACCCCTCCACTTT. It codes for CASSRGQAGNSPLHF.